The clone carrying this T cell receptor beta chain has only a few counts. Its antigen is not known. The sample is drawn from a study of T cells after yellow fever vaccination. For the study at large: Some fractions had low cell numbers, and these were prepared with SMART-Seq v4 Ultra Low Input. Study-wide findings and caveats: Abundant bulk-derived clonotypes could contaminate FACS-sorted repertoires. Clonotypes appearing in both CD4 and CD8 compartments existed, and their share was small.

TCRdb analysed the 5' RACE reads with MiXCR anew, one entry per CDR3 protein. The data show 150,000 to 200,000 distinct CDR3 sequences, about a tenth seen once. The CDR3 has 14 residues. Trimming took 10 bases from V and 2 from J, leaving 17 bases between them. Germline CDR1 and CDR2: MNHEY and SMNVEV (reference sequence). The sequence came from a man aged 18 to 30 who received the YFV17D yellow fever vaccine. The chain uses TRBV27 and TRBJ1-2; maybe TRBD1 (6 bases). Sequencing used CD8+ T cells sorted from PBMCs, obtained 45 days after the yellow fever booster vaccination. This chain's CDR3 is CATKLTGGNYGYTF. CDR3 in DNA: TGTGCCACGAAATTGACAGGAGGAAACTATGGCTACACCTTC.